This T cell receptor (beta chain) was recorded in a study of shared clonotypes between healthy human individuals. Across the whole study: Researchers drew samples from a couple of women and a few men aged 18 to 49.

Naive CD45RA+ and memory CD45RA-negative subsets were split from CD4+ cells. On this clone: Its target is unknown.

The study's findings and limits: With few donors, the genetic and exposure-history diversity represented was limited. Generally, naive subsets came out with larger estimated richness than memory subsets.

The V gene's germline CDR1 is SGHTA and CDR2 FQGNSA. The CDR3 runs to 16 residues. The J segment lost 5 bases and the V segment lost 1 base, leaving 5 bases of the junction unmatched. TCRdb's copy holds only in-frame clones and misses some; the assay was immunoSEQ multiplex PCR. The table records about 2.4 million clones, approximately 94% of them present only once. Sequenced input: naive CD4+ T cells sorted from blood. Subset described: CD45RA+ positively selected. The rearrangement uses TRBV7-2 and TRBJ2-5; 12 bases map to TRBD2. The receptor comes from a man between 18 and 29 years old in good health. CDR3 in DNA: TGTGCCAGCAGCTTAGGGACTAGCGGGATACTGGAGACCCAGTACTTC. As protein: CASSLGTSGILETQYF.